The rows below give T cell receptor beta chains drawn from one sample of a study of cytomegalovirus exposure and HLA in healthy donors. Some clones are missing from TCRdb's copy, which holds only in-frame ones; the method was immunoSEQ multiplex PCR. The table records 100,000 to 150,000 clones, around 80% of them present only once. The sequencing sample was made of PBMCs. These receptors all stem from a female donor in good health and CMV-seropositive. Each CDR3 is given without its conserved first and last residue.

V gene	J gene	CDR3 protein
TRBV19	TRBJ2-1	ASSTPGNEQF
TRBV7-2	TRBJ1-1	ASSWRQSNTEAF
TRBV4-2	TRBJ1-3	ASSQGAGGGNTIY
TRBV5-5	TRBJ1-1	ASSYVVDTEAF
TRBV7-2	.	ASSQSEPTEQY
TRBV28	TRBJ2-5	ASSAVGPLIETQY
TRBV18	TRBJ1-2	ASSTYTGTYGYT
TRBV6-1	TRBJ2-1	ASSGGRDRWGDEQF
TRBV19	TRBJ2-1	ASSLAGVVVQF
TRBV6-6	TRBJ1-4	ASSSQGARTEKLF
TRBV6-4	TRBJ2-7	ASSDVRASYEQY
TRBV7-7	TRBJ2-5	ASSLGGFGETQY
TRBV6-6	TRBJ1-2	ASSYYQGYGYT
TRBV7-3	TRBJ2-3	ASSLTPRGGTDTQY
TRBV28	TRBJ2-7	ASSFAGYEQY
TRBV15	TRBJ2-5	ATATQGETQY
TRBV2	TRBJ1-1	ARRQGKNTEAF
TRBV2	TRBJ2-3	ASSSGGTDTQY
TRBV7-9	TRBJ1-1	ASSRQLVQDRDTEAF
TRBV6-1	TRBJ1-1	ASSDFFVGTGMGNTEAF
TRBV19	TRBJ2-1	ASSGWREGYNEQF
TRBV5-1	TRBJ2-7	ASNPTGLGEQY
TRBV28	TRBJ1-2	ASSSPGRDSLYT
TRBV4-1	TRBJ2-3	ASSQLGLAGGQSTDTQY
TRBV6-5	TRBJ2-2	ASSWKGGAGELF
TRBV20-1	TRBJ1-2	SASTVSGYT
TRBV7-9	TRBJ1-5	SSSLGQGSNQPQH
TRBV5-6	TRBJ2-2	ASSQLAGGPGELF
TRBV5-1	TRBJ1-1	ASSLGSRSNTEAF
TRBV29-1	TRBJ1-1	SVVDPGRRAF
TRBV4-2	TRBJ2-3	ASSQGRTSGYTDTQY
TRBV2	TRBJ1-5	ASSVWGGGSNQPQH
TRBV5-4	TRBJ1-1	ASSKDGTALGQAF
TRBV28	TRBJ1-1	ASSFSGGLTEAF
TRBV7-9	TRBJ1-1	ASSSDRVTEAF
TRBV7-9	TRBJ1-5	ASRKGAGTGGNQPQH
TRBV11-2	TRBJ2-3	ASSLDRTGGLTDTQY
TRBV7-9	TRBJ2-7	ASRREGTGSYEQY
TRBV5-4	TRBJ2-5	ASSGRTGGGETQY
TRBV9	TRBJ1-4	ASSVGRGGGGEKLF
TRBV7-2	TRBJ2-7	ASSLPAAAEQY
TRBV6-1	TRBJ2-7	ASREHNGLRYEQY
TRBV2	TRBJ1-1	ASSGNSRTEAF
TRBV5-8	TRBJ1-2	ASSPDRLYGYT
TRBV7-3	TRBJ2-1	ASSQTSGSHNEQF
TRBV11-3	TRBJ2-3	ASSGSGTFTDTQY
TRBV5-6	TRBJ2-2	ASSWDRGMTGELF
TRBV5-1	TRBJ1-3	ASSPFGQGNTIY
TRBV28	TRBJ1-1	ASRQGGKFTEAF
TRBV18	TRBJ2-1	ASSPLDGAYNEQF